These 16 T cell receptor beta chains were all obtained from the same sample, sequenced in a study of blood T cell repertoires in COVID-19. Data came from immunoSEQ multiplex PCR; TCRdb stores just in-frame clones and leaves some out. Here the sample spans approximately 98,000 clones, 88% being singletons. Source material: peripheral blood. The origin of the receptors is a human donor in a cohort sampled during active COVID-19.

The rearrangement joins TRBV5-4 to TRBJ2-1, with D possibly matching TRBD2 (6 bases). This CDR3 has 16 amino acids. In germline, CDR1 is SGHNT, CDR2 YYREEE (reference sequence). The V gene lost 6 bases and the J gene lost 8 bases, with 24 bases spanning the gap. CDR3 nucleotide sequence: TGTGCCAGCATCCGAGGAAGGCCGGGAGAGGGCGATGAGCAGTTCTTC. Amino acid sequence: CASIRGRPGEGDEQFF.

The genes are TRBV7-9 and TRBJ2-7; 10 bases agree with TRBD2. The ends lost 5 bases at V and 3 bases at J; junction bases unmatched: 7. The CDR3 is 15 amino acids. The germline gives CDR1 SEHNR, CDR2 FQNEAQ (reference sequence). This CDR3 is CASSTWVAGGYEQYF. The CDR3 DNA sequence: TGTGCCAGCAGCACTTGGGTAGCGGGAGGCTACGAGCAGTACTTC.

The CDR3 region is CASRGRDSTDTQYF. The CDR3, as DNA: TGCGCCAGCAGGGGCCGAGATAGCACAGATACGCAGTATTTT. J is TRBJ2-3 and V is TRBV4-1; D unclear. This CDR3 has 14 amino acids. CDR1 is MGHRA and CDR2 is YSYEKL in the germline V gene. V dropped 6 bases and J dropped 0 bases, with 10 bases sitting between them.

This clone was recorded once. The rearrangement uses TRBV5-1 and TRBJ2-3; D is unresolved. This CDR3 contains 14 residues. The germline V and J ends were trimmed by 0 bases and 3 bases, with 8 bases remaining between them. Germline loops: CDR1 SGHRS, CDR2 YFSETQ. CDR3 DNA: TGCGCCAGCAGCTTGGAGTATCGGACAGATACGCAGTATTTT. Translated, it gives CASSLEYRTDTQYF.

V usage is TRBV7-8 and J usage is TRBJ1-1; a weak D match, TRBD1 (6 bases). The V end lost 0 bases, the J end lost 0 bases, and 8 bases lay between the germline ends. CDR1 and CDR2 (germline): SGHVS, FQNEAQ. There are 15 residues in the CDR3. The CDR3 DNA is TGTGCCAGCAGCTTAGCGGGGACATTGAACACTGAAGCTTTCTTT. Translation gives CASSLAGTLNTEAFF.

The chain links TRBV29-1 to TRBJ2-1, with TRBD1 matching 10 bases. Per germline, CDR1 SQVTM and CDR2 ANQGSEA. The CDR3 spans 15 residues. V was pared by 4 bases and J by 2 bases, with 5 bases of the junction left unmatched. The CDR3 coding sequence is TGCAGCGTTGGGGGACAGGGGTTGCCCTACAATGAGCAGTTCTTC. Protein sequence: CSVGGQGLPYNEQFF.

The chain carries TRBV9 and TRBJ1-5; possible D gene TRBD1, 6 bases. Germline V lookup: CDR1 SGDLS, CDR2 YYNGEE. The V and J ends lost 4 bases and 7 bases respectively, with 15 bases between them. This CDR3 contains 14 residues. The CDR3 DNA reads as TGTGCCAGCAGCTCGCGGGGGGCGGACCAGCCCCAGCATTTT. Amino acid sequence: CASSSRGADQPQHF.

The rearrangement links TRBV5-6 to TRBJ2-7; the match to TRBD1 covers 7 bases. There are 16 residues in the CDR3. V lost 0 bases and J lost 5; bases outside the gene matches: 11. The germline CDR1 and CDR2 sequences are SGHDT and YYEEEE. The CDR3 region has the DNA TGTGCCAGCAGCTTGGCCTATCGGCAGGGGGTTAACGAGCAGTACTTC. Amino acids: CASSLAYRQGVNEQYF.

This clone was observed once. The V gene is TRBV3-1 (or the pseudogene TRBV3-2), the J gene TRBJ1-2; tentative D call: TRBD1 (6 bases). The V end was cut by 4 bases, the J end by 4 bases, with 13 bases between. This CDR3 is built from 14 residues. Germline V gene sequence: CDR1 LGHDT, CDR2 YNNKEL (reference sequence). The CDR3 DNA is TGTGCCAGCAGCCTGGCAGGGGAAACCTATGGCTACACCTTC. This translates into CASSLAGETYGYTF.

This chain joins TRBV12-3 or TRBV12-4 and TRBJ1-5; TRBD1 might be the D (6 bases). The CDR3 spans 13 residues. The V end was cut by 6 bases, the J end by 5 bases, with 11 bases between. DNA of the CDR3: TGTGCCAGCAGCCAAGACAGGCATCAGCCCCAGCATTTT. Amino acids: CASSQDRHQPQHF.

The chain employs TRBV2 and TRBJ2-5; D is uncertain. Trimming stripped 3 bases from V and 5 bases from J, with 7 bases between. The germline CDR1 and CDR2 sequences are SNHLY and FYNNEI. The CDR3 covers 12 residues. The CDR3 bases are TGTGCCAGCAGTGACTACGGGGAGACCCAGTACTTC. Amino acids: CASSDYGETQYF.

The V gene is TRBV28, the J gene TRBJ2-7; 7 bases are a match to TRBD1. The CDR3 totals 14 residues. Germline-derived CDR1 and CDR2 are MDHEN and SYDVKM. V shed 6 bases, J shed 7 bases, and the junction held 12 bases outside the gene matches. The CDR3 is CASRLGDRDGEQYF. The CDR3 nucleotides read TGTGCCAGCAGACTTGGTGACAGGGACGGGGAGCAGTACTTC.

This clone was detected once. The chain carries TRBV6-5 and TRBJ1-3; D is undetermined. The V end lost 3 bases, the J end lost 4 bases, and 7 bases lay between the germline ends. Germline V lookup: CDR1 MNHEY, CDR2 SVGAGI. This CDR3 is 13 amino acids long. CDR3 DNA: TGTGCCAGCAGTTATGAGGCGGGAAACACCATATATTTT. Translating gives CASSYEAGNTIYF.

This clone appeared a single time. V is TRBV19 and J is TRBJ2-2; D not certain. Trimming stripped 4 bases from V and 0 bases from J, with 12 bases between. The V gene's germline CDR1 is LNHDA and CDR2 SQIVND (reference sequence). The CDR3 sequence is 16 residues long. CDR3 coding DNA: TGTGCCAGTAGTAAAACCCTGGCGGCGAACACCGGGGAGCTGTTTTTT. Translating it yields CASSKTLAANTGELFF.

The chain recombines TRBV7-2 with TRBJ2-1; 9 bases are a match to TRBD2. The germline gives CDR1 SGHTA, CDR2 FQGNSA. With 8 bases clipped from V and 5 bases from J, the junction kept 7 bases outside the gene matches. The CDR3 is 14 residues long. The CDR3, as DNA: TGTGCCAGCCTCTTAGGCGGGGGGGACAATGAGCAGTTCTTC. Amino acid sequence: CASLLGGGDNEQFF.

This rearrangement joins TRBV11-3 to TRBJ2-7, with TRBD2 matching over 8 bases. The V gene's germline CDR1 is SGHNT and CDR2 YENEEA. The CDR3 covers 15 residues. The V segment lost 1 base and the J segment 0 bases; nucleotides outside the gene matches: 2. The CDR3 here is CASSLGSGNSYEQYF. The CDR3 DNA reads as TGTGCCAGCAGCTTAGGTAGCGGGAACTCCTACGAGCAGTACTTC.